This TCR beta chain was found in a study of cytomegalovirus exposure and HLA in healthy donors. In germline, CDR1 is SGHKS, CDR2 YYEKEE (reference sequence). V trimming: 2 bases; J trimming: 7 bases; junction bases outside the gene matches: 6. The CDR3 consists of 13 residues. General observations from the study: Reported results showed that the classifier diagnosed cytomegalovirus status with high specificity and sensitivity. Analyzed later, most CMV-associated TCR beta chains appeared HLA-restricted. Reports state that TCR beta sequences accurately predicted most subjects' HLA-A and HLA-B alleles. Follow-up analysis later connected one missense variant in DCLRE1C with trimming of TCR beta V- and J-genes.

13 Jbeta primers and 60 Vbeta primers were used for the PCR. The protocol was immunoSEQ multiplex PCR, while the TCRdb copy is restricted to in-frame clones and leaves out a portion. The table shows about 120,000 clones, with 80% occurring only once. Worth noting for this clone: Its antigen is unidentified.

This sequence joins TRBV5-5 and TRBJ2-7, with 7 bases that match TRBD1. The source of this sequence is a female donor in good health and CMV-seronegative. The specimen sequenced was PBMCs. CDR3 bases: TGTGCCAGCAGCTTTGACAGGGTGGGTGAGCAGTACTTC. Its protein product is CASSFDRVGEQYF.